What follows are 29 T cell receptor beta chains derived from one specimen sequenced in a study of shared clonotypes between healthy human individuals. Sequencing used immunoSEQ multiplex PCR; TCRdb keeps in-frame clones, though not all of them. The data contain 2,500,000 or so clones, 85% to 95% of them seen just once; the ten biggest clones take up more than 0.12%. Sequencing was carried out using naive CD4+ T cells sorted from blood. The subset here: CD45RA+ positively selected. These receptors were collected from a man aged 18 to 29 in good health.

The CDR3 bases are TGTGCCAGGCCCTACCTTAGGTACTTC. Protein: CARPYLRYF. The V call is TRBV7-9, the J call TRBJ2-7; no clear D. CDR3 length equals 9 residues. Germline CDR1 is SEHNR and CDR2 is FQNEAQ (reference sequence). V lost 9 bases, J lost 12 bases, and 12 bases lay in between.

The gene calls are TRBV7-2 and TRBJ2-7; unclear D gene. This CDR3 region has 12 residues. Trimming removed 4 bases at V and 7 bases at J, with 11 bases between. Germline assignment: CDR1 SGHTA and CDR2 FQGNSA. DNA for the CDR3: TGTGCCAGCAGCTCCCATATCGGGGAGCAGTACTTC. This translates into CASSSHIGEQYF.

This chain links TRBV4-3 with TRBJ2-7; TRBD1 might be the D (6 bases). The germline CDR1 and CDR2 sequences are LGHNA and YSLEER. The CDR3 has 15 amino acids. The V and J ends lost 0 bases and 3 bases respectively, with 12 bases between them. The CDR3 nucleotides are TGCGCCAGCAGCCAAGATCGGCAGGGGTTCTACGAGCAGTACTTC. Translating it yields CASSQDRQGFYEQYF.

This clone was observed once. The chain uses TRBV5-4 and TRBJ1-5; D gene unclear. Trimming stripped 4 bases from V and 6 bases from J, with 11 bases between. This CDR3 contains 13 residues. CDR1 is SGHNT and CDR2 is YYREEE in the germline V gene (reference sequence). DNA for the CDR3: TGTGCCAGCAGCCAAAATCTAGGTCAGCCCCAGCATTTT. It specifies CASSQNLGQPQHF.

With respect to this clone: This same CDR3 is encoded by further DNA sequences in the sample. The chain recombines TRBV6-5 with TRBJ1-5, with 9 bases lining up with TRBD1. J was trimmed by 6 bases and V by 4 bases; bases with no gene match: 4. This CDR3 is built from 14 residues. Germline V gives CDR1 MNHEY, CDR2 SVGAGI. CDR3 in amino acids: CASSSGQGGQPQHF. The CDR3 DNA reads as TGTGCCAGCAGTTCGGGACAGGGAGGTCAGCCCCAGCATTTT.

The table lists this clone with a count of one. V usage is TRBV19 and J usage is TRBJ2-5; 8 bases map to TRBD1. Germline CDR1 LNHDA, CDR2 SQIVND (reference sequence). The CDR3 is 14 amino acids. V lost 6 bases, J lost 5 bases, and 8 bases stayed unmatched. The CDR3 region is CASRARGLEETQYF. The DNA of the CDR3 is TGTGCCAGTAGGGCCAGGGGGCTAGAGGAGACCCAGTACTTC.

Here the CDR3 reads CAISESTVYNEQFF. In DNA, the CDR3 is TGTGCCATCAGTGAGTCCACAGTCTACAATGAGCAGTTCTTC. The gene calls are TRBV10-3 and TRBJ2-1, with unresolved D. This CDR3 is 14 amino acids long. Germline assignment: CDR1 ENHRY and CDR2 SYGVKD. Trimming cost V 0 bases and J 3 bases, with 6 bases left between them.

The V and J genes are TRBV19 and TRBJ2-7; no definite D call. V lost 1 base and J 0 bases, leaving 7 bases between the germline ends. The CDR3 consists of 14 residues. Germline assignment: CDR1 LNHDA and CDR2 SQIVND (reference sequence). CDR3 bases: TGTGCCAGTAGTATAGTGGTCAGCTCCTACGAGCAGTACTTC. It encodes CASSIVVSSYEQYF.

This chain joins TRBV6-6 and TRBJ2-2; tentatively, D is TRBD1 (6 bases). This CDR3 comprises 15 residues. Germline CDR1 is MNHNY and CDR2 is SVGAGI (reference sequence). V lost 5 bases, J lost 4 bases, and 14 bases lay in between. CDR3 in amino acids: CASSGGGGGTGELFF. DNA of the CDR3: TGTGCCAGCAGTGGGGGCGGAGGTGGCACCGGGGAGCTGTTTTTT.

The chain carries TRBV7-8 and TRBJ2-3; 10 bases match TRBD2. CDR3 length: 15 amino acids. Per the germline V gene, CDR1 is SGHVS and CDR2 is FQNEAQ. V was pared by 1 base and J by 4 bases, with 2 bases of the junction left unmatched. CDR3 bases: TGTGCCAGCAGCTTAGAGCTAGCGGGAGCAGATACGCAGTATTTT. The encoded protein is CASSLELAGADTQYF.

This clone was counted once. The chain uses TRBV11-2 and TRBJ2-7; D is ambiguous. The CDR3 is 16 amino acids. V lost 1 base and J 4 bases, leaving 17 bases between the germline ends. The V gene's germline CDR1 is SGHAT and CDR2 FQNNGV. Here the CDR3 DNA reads TGTGCCAGCAGCTTAGTAGTCGGGCTTCAAAGGTACGAGCAGTACTTC. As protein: CASSLVVGLQRYEQYF. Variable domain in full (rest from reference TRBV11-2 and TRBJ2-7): EAGVAQSPRYKIIEKRQSVAFWCNPISGHATLYWYQQILGQGPKLLIQFQNNGVVDDSQLPKDRFSAERLKGVDSTLKIQPAKLEDSAVYLCASSLVVGLQRYEQYFGPGTRLTVT.

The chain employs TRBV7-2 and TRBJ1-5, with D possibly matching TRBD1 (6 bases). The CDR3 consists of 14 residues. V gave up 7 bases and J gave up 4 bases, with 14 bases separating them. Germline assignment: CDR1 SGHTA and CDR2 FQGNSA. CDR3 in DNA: TGTGCCAGCAACGTACAGGGTGGGAATCAGCCCCAGCATTTT. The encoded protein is CASNVQGGNQPQHF.

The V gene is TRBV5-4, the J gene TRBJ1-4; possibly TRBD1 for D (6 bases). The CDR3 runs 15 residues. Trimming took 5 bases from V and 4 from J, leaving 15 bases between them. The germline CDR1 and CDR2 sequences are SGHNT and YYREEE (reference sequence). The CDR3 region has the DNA TGTGCCAGCAGGAACGAACAGGGCAATAATGAAAAACTGTTTTTT. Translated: CASRNEQGNNEKLFF.

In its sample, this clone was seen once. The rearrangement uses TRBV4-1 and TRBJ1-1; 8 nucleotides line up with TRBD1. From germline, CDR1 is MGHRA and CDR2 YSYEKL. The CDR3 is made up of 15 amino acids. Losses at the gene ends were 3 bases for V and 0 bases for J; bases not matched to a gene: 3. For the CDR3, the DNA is TGCGCCAGCAGCCAGGCAGGGGGCATGAACACTGAAGCTTTCTTT. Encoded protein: CASSQAGGMNTEAFF.

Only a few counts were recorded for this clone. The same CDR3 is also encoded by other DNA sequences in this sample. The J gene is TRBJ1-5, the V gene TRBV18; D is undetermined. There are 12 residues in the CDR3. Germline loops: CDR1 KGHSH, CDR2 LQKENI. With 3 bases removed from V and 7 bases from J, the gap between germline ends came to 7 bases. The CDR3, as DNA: TGTGCCAGCTCACCTACCGGGCAGCCCCAGCATTTT. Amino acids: CASSPTGQPQHF.

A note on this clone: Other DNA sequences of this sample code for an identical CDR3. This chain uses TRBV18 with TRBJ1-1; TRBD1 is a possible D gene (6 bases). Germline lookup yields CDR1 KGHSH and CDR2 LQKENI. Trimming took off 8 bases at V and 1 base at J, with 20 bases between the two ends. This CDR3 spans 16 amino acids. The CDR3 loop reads CASAEQGALPNTEAFF. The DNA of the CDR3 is TGTGCCAGCGCGGAACAGGGCGCGCTCCCGAACACTGAAGCTTTCTTT.

CDR3: CASSYSGGQYNEQFF. The DNA of the CDR3 is TGTGCCAGCAGTTACAGCGGGGGCCAGTACAATGAGCAGTTCTTC. V is TRBV6-6 and J is TRBJ2-1, with TRBD2 matching over 8 bases. The CDR3 totals 15 residues. V was pared by 2 bases and J by 4 bases, with 4 bases of the junction left unmatched. Germline CDR1 MNHNY, CDR2 SVGAGI (reference sequence).

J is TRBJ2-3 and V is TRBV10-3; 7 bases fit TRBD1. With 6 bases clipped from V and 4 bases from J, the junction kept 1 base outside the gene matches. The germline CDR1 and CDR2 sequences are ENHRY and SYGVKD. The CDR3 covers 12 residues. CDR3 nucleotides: TGTGCCATCAGCGGACAGGCAGATACGCAGTATTTT. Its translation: CAISGQADTQYF.

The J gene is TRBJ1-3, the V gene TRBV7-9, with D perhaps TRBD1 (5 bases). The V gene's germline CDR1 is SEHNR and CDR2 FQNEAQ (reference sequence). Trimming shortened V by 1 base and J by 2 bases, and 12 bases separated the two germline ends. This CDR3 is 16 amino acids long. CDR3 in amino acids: CASSLVAGKTGNTIYF. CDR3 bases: TGTGCCAGCAGCTTAGTAGCAGGGAAAACTGGAAACACCATATATTTT.

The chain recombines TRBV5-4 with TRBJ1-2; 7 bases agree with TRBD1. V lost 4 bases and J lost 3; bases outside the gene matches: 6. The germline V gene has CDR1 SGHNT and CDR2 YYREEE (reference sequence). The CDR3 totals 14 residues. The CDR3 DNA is TGTGCCAGCAGCCGACAGGGAAAGGACTATGGCTACACCTTC. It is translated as CASSRQGKDYGYTF.

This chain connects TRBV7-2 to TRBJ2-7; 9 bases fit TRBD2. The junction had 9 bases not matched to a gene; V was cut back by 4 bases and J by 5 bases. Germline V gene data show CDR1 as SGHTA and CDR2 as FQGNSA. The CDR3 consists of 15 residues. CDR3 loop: CASSSRQREANEQYF. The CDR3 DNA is TGTGCCAGCAGCTCGCGTCAGCGGGAGGCGAACGAGCAGTACTTC.

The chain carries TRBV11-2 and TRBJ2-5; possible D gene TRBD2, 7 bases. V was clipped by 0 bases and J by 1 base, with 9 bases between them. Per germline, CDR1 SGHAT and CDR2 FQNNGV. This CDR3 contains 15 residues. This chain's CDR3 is CASSLEGGVQETQYF. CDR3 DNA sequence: TGTGCCAGCAGCTTAGAAGGGGGGGTCCAAGAGACCCAGTACTTC.

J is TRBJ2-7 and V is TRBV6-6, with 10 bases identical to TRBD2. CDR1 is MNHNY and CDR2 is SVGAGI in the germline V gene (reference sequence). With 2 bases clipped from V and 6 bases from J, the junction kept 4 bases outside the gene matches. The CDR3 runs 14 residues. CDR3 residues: CASSYEREGREQYF. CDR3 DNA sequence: TGTGCCAGCAGTTACGAGCGGGAGGGCCGCGAGCAGTACTTC.

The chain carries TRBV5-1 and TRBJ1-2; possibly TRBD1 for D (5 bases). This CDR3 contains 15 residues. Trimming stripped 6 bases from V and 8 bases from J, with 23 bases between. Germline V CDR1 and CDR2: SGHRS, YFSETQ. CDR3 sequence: CASTWGRAGTNGYTF. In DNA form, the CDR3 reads TGCGCCAGCACCTGGGGGAGGGCAGGGACTAACGGCTACACCTTC.

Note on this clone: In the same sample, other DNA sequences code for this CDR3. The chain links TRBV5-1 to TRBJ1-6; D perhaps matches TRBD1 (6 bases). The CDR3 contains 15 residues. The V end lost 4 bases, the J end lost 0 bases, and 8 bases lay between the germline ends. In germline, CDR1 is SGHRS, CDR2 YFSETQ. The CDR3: CASSVDSSYNSPLHF. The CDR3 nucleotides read TGCGCCAGCAGCGTGGACAGCTCCTATAATTCACCCCTCCACTTT.

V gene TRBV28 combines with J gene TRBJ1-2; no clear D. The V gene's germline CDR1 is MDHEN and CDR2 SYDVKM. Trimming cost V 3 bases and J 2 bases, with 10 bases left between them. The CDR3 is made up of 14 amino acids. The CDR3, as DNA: TGTGCCAGCAGTTTCGTAAAGACGAACTATGGCTACACCTTC. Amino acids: CASSFVKTNYGYTF.

As DNA, the CDR3 is TGCAGCGTTGAAGTCTTGGACAGTCCCTGGGAGCAGTTCTTC. It is translated as CSVEVLDSPWEQFF. This chain joins TRBV29-1 and TRBJ2-1, with D perhaps TRBD1 (6 bases). CDR3 length: 14 amino acids. V lost 1 base, J lost 10 bases, and 17 bases lay in between. Germline-derived CDR1 and CDR2 are SQVTM and ANQGSEA.

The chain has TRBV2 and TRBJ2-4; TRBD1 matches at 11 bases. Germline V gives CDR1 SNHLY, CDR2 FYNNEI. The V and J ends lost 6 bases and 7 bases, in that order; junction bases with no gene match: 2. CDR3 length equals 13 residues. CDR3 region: CASSRDRGNIQYF. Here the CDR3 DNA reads TGTGCCAGCAGCCGGGACAGGGGGAACATTCAGTACTTC.

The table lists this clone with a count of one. CDR3 region: CSADRGAGVAFF. Here the CDR3 DNA reads TGCAGCGCTGACAGGGGGGCAGGTGTAGCTTTCTTT. The J gene is TRBJ1-1, the V gene TRBV29-1, with 9 bases identical to TRBD1. CDR1 is SQVTM, CDR2 ANQGSEA, per germline. This CDR3 is built from 12 residues. Germline trimming cut 7 bases from V and 10 bases from J; bases unmatched to any gene: 10.